One and the same sample provided the 23 T cell receptor beta chains below, sequenced in a study of Tregs in tolerant kidney transplant recipients. Mixed chimerism was transient after nonmyeloablative marrow transplants from related graft donors. The protocol was immunoSEQ multiplex PCR, while the TCRdb copy is restricted to in-frame clones and leaves out a portion. The sample lists about 50,000 clones; roughly 90% were seen once. Sequenced material: CD8+ T cells from blood (PBMCs), taken 12 months after the transplant. These receptors were obtained from a human patient who received a combined kidney and bone marrow transplant. Some T cells may arise from the graft donor.

CDR3: CASSEPRQGYSNQPQHF. CDR3 sequence (DNA): TGTGCCAGCAGTGAACCGCGACAGGGGTATAGCAATCAGCCCCAGCATTTT. The gene calls are TRBV2 and TRBJ1-5, with 8 bases aligning to TRBD1. The CDR3 extends over 17 amino acids. The junction had 6 bases not matched to a gene; V was cut back by 2 bases and J by 0 bases. The germline gives CDR1 SNHLY, CDR2 FYNNEI.

This clone was detected a few times. The same CDR3 is also encoded by other DNA sequences in this sample. The chain employs TRBV9 and TRBJ2-3; no clear D. This CDR3 contains 14 residues. The V end was cut by 0 bases, the J end by 2 bases, with 7 bases between. CDR1 and CDR2 (germline): SGDLS, YYNGEE. The CDR3 coding sequence is TGTGCCAGCAGCGTAGAAACTCTCACAGATACGCAGTATTTT. As protein: CASSVETLTDTQYF.

The chain employs TRBV7-8 and TRBJ2-5; no clear D gene. The J call may be wrong; the DNA end is better matched by TRBJ2-7. CDR3 length equals 12 residues. Germline V gene sequence: CDR1 SGHVS, CDR2 FQNEAQ. CDR3 in DNA: TGTGCCAGCAGCTTAGCTCTCTACGAGCAGTACTTC. Protein sequence: CASSLALYEQYF.

The chain couples TRBV7-9 to TRBJ2-1; tentative D call: TRBD2 (5 bases). Trimming stripped 3 bases from V and 2 bases from J, with 8 bases between. The CDR3 totals 14 residues. CDR1 is SEHNR, CDR2 FQNEAQ, per germline (reference sequence). The CDR3 bases are TGTGCCAGCAGCTTGGGAGTCCCCTACAATGAGCAGTTCTTC. Amino acids: CASSLGVPYNEQFF.

The chain uses TRBV5-6 and TRBJ1-1; 9 nucleotides line up with TRBD1. Trimming at V came to 3 bases and at J to 6 bases, leaving 9 bases not matched to a gene. CDR1 is SGHDT, CDR2 YYEEEE, per germline. The CDR3 is 15 residues long. CDR3: CASSWGTRTGAEAFF. CDR3 in DNA: TGTGCCAGCAGCTGGGGAACTCGGACAGGGGCTGAAGCTTTCTTT.

V is TRBV9 and J is TRBJ2-4; the D is unclear. The CDR3 totals 13 residues. The germline V and J ends were trimmed by 3 bases and 6 bases, with 10 bases remaining between them. Germline-derived CDR1 and CDR2 are SGDLS and YYNGEE. DNA for the CDR3: TGTGCCAGCAGCGACCCCTATACAAACATTCAGTACTTC. This gives the protein CASSDPYTNIQYF.

The rearrangement links TRBV14 to TRBJ2-5; 11 nucleotides align to TRBD2. CDR1 is SGHDN, CDR2 FVKESK, per germline. This CDR3 has 20 amino acids. With 1 base clipped from V and 1 base from J, the junction kept 14 bases outside the gene matches. This CDR3 is CASSQAWLAGGLLPQETQYF. The CDR3 DNA reads as TGTGCCAGCAGCCAAGCATGGTTAGCGGGAGGGCTATTACCCCAAGAGACCCAGTACTTC.

The gene calls are TRBV4-3 and TRBJ1-2; a weak D match, TRBD1 (5 bases). CDR3 length: 15 residues. CDR1 LGHNA and CDR2 YSLEER come from the germline V gene. The V gene lost 5 bases and the J gene lost 5 bases, with 18 bases spanning the gap. CDR3 loop: CASSYRTPQYYGYTF. The CDR3 nucleotides read TGCGCCAGCAGCTACAGGACACCCCAATATTATGGCTACACCTTC.

The chain is built from TRBV9 and TRBJ2-1; 10 nucleotides align to TRBD2. The J segment lost 7 bases and the V segment lost 3 bases, leaving 7 bases of the junction unmatched. The CDR3 extends over 15 amino acids. Germline V CDR1 and CDR2: SGDLS, YYNGEE. CDR3 sequence: CASSAGTSVLNEQFF. DNA for the CDR3: TGTGCCAGCAGCGCCGGGACTAGCGTTCTTAATGAGCAGTTCTTC.

This clone was counted a single time. This sequence joins TRBV9 and TRBJ1-2; D is unclear. The CDR3 totals 17 residues. The ends were cut back, 3 bases at V and 1 base at J, with 19 bases in the middle. The V gene's germline CDR1 is SGDLS and CDR2 YYNGEE. The CDR3 nucleotides read TGTGCCAGCAGCGGGCGAGGCATCGAACGAGTTAACTATGGCTACACCTTC. Translation gives CASSGRGIERVNYGYTF.

The chain is built from TRBV6-1 and TRBJ2-5; 7 bases map to TRBD2. Germline CDR1 MNHNS, CDR2 SASEGT. With V trimmed by 7 bases and J by 4 bases, 9 bases remained unmatched. CDR3 size: 14 residues. CDR3 nucleotide sequence: TGTGCCAGCACCACCGGGAGGCGAGGAGAGACCCAGTACTTC. Translation gives CASTTGRRGETQYF.

This clone was detected once. CDR3 residues: CASRRLAGHNTGELFF. CDR3 DNA sequence: TGTGCCAGCAGGCGACTAGCGGGGCATAACACCGGGGAGCTGTTTTTT. The genes are TRBV6-4 and TRBJ2-2, with 11 bases identical to TRBD2. Germline assignment: CDR1 MRHNA and CDR2 SNTAGT. V shed 6 bases and J 2 bases; nucleotides not matched to a gene: 5. The CDR3 length is 16 residues.

The chain carries TRBV28 and TRBJ2-1; a possible D gene is TRBD2 (5 bases). The V and J ends lost 1 base and 9 bases respectively, with 22 bases between them. The CDR3 extends over 17 amino acids. Germline CDR1 MDHEN, CDR2 SYDVKM. The CDR3 loop is CASSLFSQRPLRAEQFF. The CDR3 DNA reads as TGTGCCAGCAGTTTATTCTCCCAGCGGCCGCTGCGTGCTGAGCAGTTCTTC.

The V and J genes are TRBV28 and TRBJ1-5; TRBD1 is a possible D gene (6 bases). This CDR3 is built from 13 residues. The V end lost 1 base, the J end lost 9 bases, and 10 bases lay between the germline ends. CDR1 and CDR2 from the germline V gene are MDHEN and SYDVKM. CDR3 DNA: TGTGCCAGCAGTTTATCTACAGGGCGGCCCCAGCATTTT. Protein product: CASSLSTGRPQHF. The full variable domain, with the rest looked up from reference TRBV28 and TRBJ1-5, is DVKVTQSSRYLVKRTGEKVFLECVQDMDHENMFWYRQDPGLGLRLIYFSYDVKMKEKGDIPEGYSVSREKKERFSLILESASTNQTSMYLCASSLSTGRPQHFGDGTRLSIL.

Notes on this clone: At one end the junction does not follow the germline gene, possibly because of a read error. This sample includes further DNA sequences coding for the same CDR3. The chain links TRBV6-1 to TRBJ1-3; 7 positions match TRBD1. This CDR3 has 16 amino acids. The germline CDR1 and CDR2 sequences are MNHNS and SASEGT. CDR3 sequence: CASSGRDSRSGNTIYF. CDR3 bases: TGTGCCAGCAGTGGAAGGGACAGCCGCTCTGGAAACACCATATACTTT.

Details on this clone: This sample includes further DNA sequences coding for the same CDR3. The genes are TRBV15 and TRBJ1-2; D perhaps matches TRBD1 (6 bases). This CDR3 comprises 18 residues. Trimming removed 5 bases at V and 4 bases at J, with 26 bases between. The germline V gene has CDR1 LNHNV and CDR2 YYDKDF (reference sequence). Here the CDR3 DNA reads TGTGCCACCAGCGCAGATGCGGGGGGGCGGGAATTAGGCTATGGCTACACCTTC. Protein product: CATSADAGGRELGYGYTF.

The chain has TRBV7-6 and TRBJ2-3; weak D call: TRBD2 (6 bases). Per germline, CDR1 SGHVS and CDR2 FNYEAQ. V lost 1 base to trimming and J lost 6 bases, with 11 bases between them. The CDR3 runs 14 residues. Here the CDR3 DNA reads TGTGCCAGCAGCTTAGGTGGGAGCGGGGATACGCAGTATTTT. This codes for CASSLGGSGDTQYF.

The gene calls are TRBV11-2 and TRBJ2-1, with D possibly TRBD1 on 6 matching bases. Trimming removed 5 bases from V and 3 bases from J, with 14 bases in between. CDR3 length: 15 residues. Germline assignment: CDR1 SGHAT and CDR2 FQNNGV. The CDR3 DNA sequence: TGTGCCAGCAGCGTACCCGGGACAATCTACAATGAGCAGTTCTTC. It encodes CASSVPGTIYNEQFF.

This clone was observed once. The J gene is TRBJ2-7, the V gene TRBV10-3; possibly TRBD2 for D (6 bases). V was trimmed by 2 bases and J by 3 bases, leaving 8 bases between them. CDR1 and CDR2 (germline): ENHRY, SYGVKD. This CDR3 spans 13 amino acids. The CDR3 loop reads CAISEMGGYEQYF. Written as DNA, the CDR3 is TGTGCCATCAGTGAGATGGGGGGCTACGAGCAGTACTTC.

The CDR3 sequence: CASSLVDGGARYGYTF. CDR3 DNA sequence: TGTGCCAGCAGCTTAGTGGACGGGGGGGCGCGGTATGGCTACACCTTC. J is TRBJ1-2 and V is TRBV7-8, with D perhaps matching TRBD1 (6 bases). Deletions cut 1 base from V and 5 bases from J, with 17 bases between. CDR1 and CDR2 from the germline V gene are SGHVS and FQNEAQ. CDR3 length: 16 amino acids.

This chain uses TRBV7-6 with TRBJ2-7; 12 bases map to TRBD2. V shed 6 bases and J 6 bases; nucleotides not matched to a gene: 9. CDR3 length: 15 amino acids. Germline lookup yields CDR1 SGHVS and CDR2 FNYEAQ. Written as DNA, the CDR3 is TGTGCCAGCAGACCAAGACTAGCGGGAGTTCTCGAGCAGTACTTC. Residues: CASRPRLAGVLEQYF.

V and J are TRBV9 and TRBJ1-1; no reliable D call. The CDR3 spans 14 residues. Germline V gives CDR1 SGDLS, CDR2 YYNGEE. Trimming removed 3 bases from V and 0 bases from J, with 9 bases in between. The CDR3, as DNA: TGTGCCAGCAGCGCAGACACAGTGAACACTGAAGCTTTCTTT. This sequence encodes CASSADTVNTEAFF.

This clone was counted between two and nine times. This rearrangement joins TRBV1 to TRBJ2-7; the table assigns TRBD1, which was not confirmed against the DNA. TRBV1 is termed a pseudogene. CDR3 length: 15 residues. The CDR3 DNA sequence: TGCACCAGCAGCCAACTCGACAAGAGAACGGACGAGCAGTACTTC. Residues: CTSSQLDKRTDEQYF.